This record concerns one T cell receptor beta chain sequence. The antigen is not known. The data were obtained in a study of response to subunit inactivated influenza vaccine. Findings and limits, study-wide: The study's authors posited that every seasonal influenza vaccination enlists few new T cells.

CDR1 is SGHRS and CDR2 is YFSETQ in the germline V gene. V gave up 4 bases and J gave up 9 bases; unmatched junction bases: 7. CDR3 size: 13 residues. TCRdb re-derived calls from the RT-PCR reads in MiXCR, one entry per CDR3 protein. The table lists some 640,000 distinct CDR3 sequences, 14% of them singletons. The J gene is TRBJ2-1, the V gene TRBV5-1, with 7 bases aligning to TRBD2. The sample in question was PBMCs from blood, obtained 14 to 15 days before vaccination. This clonotype originated in a man aged 50 to 60 who received an inactivated influenza vaccine. CDR3 coding DNA: TGCGCCAGCAGCCGAACTAGCGCGGGTGAGCAGTTCTTC. The encoded protein is CASSRTSAGEQFF.